Each of the 29 T cell receptor beta chains below was sequenced from the same sample in a study of CD8 T cells in ankylosing spondylitis. TCRdb called the 5' RACE reads again in MiXCR, with one record for every CDR3 protein. In the table there are 200,000 to 300,000 distinct CDR3 sequences, more than 9% of which are singletons. Material for sequencing was blood, either unsorted or a sorted T cell fraction (not recorded which). These receptor sequences come from a male donor with ankylosing spondylitis or in good health (not recorded which).

This clonotype was found many times. The CDR3 reads CASSSLGRQGDGYTF. In DNA form, the CDR3 reads TGTGCCAGCAGCTCCCTGGGGAGACAGGGCGATGGCTACACCTTC. The V call is TRBV7-6, the J call TRBJ1-2, with 7 bases matching TRBD1. With V trimmed by 4 bases and J by 6 bases, 11 bases remained unmatched. Germline-derived CDR1 and CDR2 are SGHVS and FNYEAQ. CDR3 size: 15 residues.

In this sample, this clonotype turned up a few times. This chain links TRBV19 with TRBJ2-1; 9 bases align to TRBD1. Looked up from germline, CDR1 is LNHDA and CDR2 is SQIVND (reference sequence). CDR3 size: 16 residues. The trim removed 5 bases at V and 7 bases at J, leaving 12 bases unmatched. The CDR3 DNA is TGTGCCAGTAGTCTCGAGGGGGACAGGGCTAGGAATGAGCAGTTCTTC. Translated, it gives CASSLEGDRARNEQFF.

This clonotype was observed many times. V and J are TRBV28 and TRBJ2-7; tentative D call: TRBD2 (6 bases). Germline CDR1 is MDHEN and CDR2 is SYDVKM. The CDR3 loop spans 13 amino acids. V lost 8 bases, J lost 2 bases, and 13 bases lay in between. The CDR3 coding sequence is TGTGCCAGCGGAGGGACGTATACCTACGAGCAGTACTTC. Translation gives CASGGTYTYEQYF.

This clonotype was recorded many times. The chain links TRBV20-1 to TRBJ2-7; TRBD1 agrees at 7 bases. The V segment lost 3 bases and the J segment 1 base; nucleotides outside the gene matches: 3. Germline values: CDR1 DFQATT, CDR2 SNEGSKA (reference sequence). CDR3 size: 13 residues. The CDR3 spells CSARDRPSYEQYF. DNA for the CDR3: TGCAGTGCTAGGGACAGGCCGTCCTACGAGCAGTACTTC.

The chain links TRBV7-2 to TRBJ2-7; a weak D match, TRBD2 (6 bases). V was trimmed by 5 bases and J by 1 base, leaving 12 bases between them. Per the germline V gene, CDR1 is SGHTA and CDR2 is FQGNSA. The CDR3 totals 14 residues. CDR3: CASSAGTPSYEQYF. Written as DNA, the CDR3 is TGTGCCAGCAGCGCCGGGACTCCTTCCTACGAGCAGTACTTC.

This clonotype was seen repeatedly, ten times or more. The chain employs TRBV28 and TRBJ2-1, with D perhaps TRBD1 (5 bases). The CDR3 has 17 residues. Trimming shortened V by 4 bases and J by 2 bases, and 18 bases separated the two germline ends. Germline V lookup: CDR1 MDHEN, CDR2 SYDVKM. The CDR3: CASSSGWGRRTYNEQFF. In DNA form, the CDR3 reads TGTGCCAGCAGTTCCGGATGGGGCCGGAGAACCTACAATGAGCAGTTCTTC.

The V and J genes are TRBV20-1 and TRBJ1-5, with a weak D call TRBD1 (6 bases). The CDR3 runs to 14 residues. The germline CDR1 and CDR2 sequences are DFQATT and SNEGSKA (reference sequence). V was trimmed by 0 bases and J by 7 bases, leaving 13 bases between them. The chain's CDR3 is CSARDPGDRQPQHF. The CDR3 DNA is TGCAGTGCTAGAGACCCAGGGGATCGGCAGCCCCAGCATTTT.

This clonotype has ten or more counts. The chain links TRBV6-1 to TRBJ1-5; 8 bases are shared with TRBD1. CDR3 length: 15 residues. V lost 5 bases, J lost 3 bases, and 6 bases stayed unmatched. Germline CDR1 and CDR2: MNHNS and SASEGT. The CDR3 loop is CASSRQGWDNQPQHF. The CDR3 DNA is TGTGCCAGCAGTCGACAGGGGTGGGACAATCAGCCCCAGCATTTT.

This clonotype was observed at least ten times. This chain joins TRBV5-1 and TRBJ2-7; 9 nucleotides align to TRBD2. Germline V gene data show CDR1 as SGHRS and CDR2 as YFSETQ. The CDR3 has 13 amino acids. V shed 5 bases, J shed 3 bases, and the junction held 3 bases outside the gene matches. The CDR3 bases are TGCGCCAGCAGGCCTAGCGGGAACTACGAGCAGTACTTC. Translating gives CASRPSGNYEQYF.

This clonotype was detected ten times or more. The chain combines TRBV6-1 with TRBJ2-7; 7 bases line up with TRBD2. Germline-derived CDR1 and CDR2 are MNHNS and SASEGT. J gave up 5 bases and V 5 bases, and 9 bases lay outside the gene matches. CDR3 length: 14 amino acids. DNA for the CDR3: TGTGCCAGCAGTCGGCTAGCGGACCCTCACGAGCAGTACTTC. Encoded protein: CASSRLADPHEQYF.

This clonotype was seen a handful of times. The V and J genes are TRBV3-1 and TRBJ2-7; D not resolved. V shed 0 bases and J shed 6 bases, with 9 bases lying between them. Germline V gene data show CDR1 as LGHDT and CDR2 as YNNKEL (reference sequence). This CDR3 has 13 amino acids. This chain's CDR3 is CASSQERLGEQYF. The CDR3 nucleotides are TGTGCCAGCAGCCAAGAGAGGTTGGGCGAGCAGTACTTC.

Many counts were recorded for this clonotype. V usage is TRBV6-1 and J usage is TRBJ2-3, with TRBD2 matching over 8 bases. The germline V gene has CDR1 MNHNS and CDR2 SASEGT. V gave up 7 bases and J gave up 3 bases; unmatched junction bases: 9. CDR3 length: 15 residues. The CDR3 here is CASTIGGAGTDTQYF. The DNA for the CDR3 is TGTGCCAGCACCATCGGGGGGGCAGGGACAGATACGCAGTATTTT.

This clonotype has more than one count but fewer than ten. This chain connects TRBV4-1 to TRBJ1-5, with 11 bases that match TRBD1. The trim removed 8 bases at V and 0 bases at J, leaving 6 bases unmatched. The CDR3 runs to 16 residues. CDR1 is MGHRA and CDR2 is YSYEKL in the germline V gene. CDR3 in DNA: TGCGCCAGCGCAAGGGGACAGGGGGATAGCAATCAGCCCCAGCATTTT. Protein product: CASARGQGDSNQPQHF.

Many counts were recorded for this clonotype. This sequence joins TRBV7-9 and TRBJ1-1, with 9 nucleotides matching TRBD1. The length of the CDR3 is 15 residues. With V trimmed by 0 bases and J by 6 bases, 5 bases remained unmatched. Germline lookup yields CDR1 SEHNR and CDR2 FQNEAQ (reference sequence). CDR3 in DNA: TGTGCCAGCAGCTTAGCGGGACAGGGTTGGGCTGAAGCTTTCTTT. Its translation is CASSLAGQGWAEAFF. The full variable domain, in which reference TRBV7-9 and TRBJ1-1 provide the parts outside the CDR3, is DTGVSQNPRHKITKRGQNVTFRCDPISEHNRLYWYRQTLGQGPEFLTYFQNEAQLEKSRLLSDRFSAERPKGSFSTLEIQRTEQGDSAMYLCASSLAGQGWAEAFFGQGTRLTVV.

The table lists this clonotype with many counts. The chain recombines TRBV5-1 with TRBJ1-2; the match to TRBD1 covers 7 bases. The CDR3 is 16 amino acids. The ends lost 4 bases at V and 4 bases at J; junction bases unmatched: 13. Germline loops: CDR1 SGHRS, CDR2 YFSETQ. CDR3 sequence reads: CASSASTGSPGYGYTF. CDR3 DNA: TGCGCCAGCAGCGCTTCGACAGGGAGCCCTGGCTATGGCTACACCTTC.

This clonotype was counted many times. The chain employs TRBV12-3 or TRBV12-4 and TRBJ1-1; unclear D gene. The V gene lost 7 bases and the J gene lost 0 bases, with 12 bases spanning the gap. The CDR3 runs 14 residues. The CDR3 loop is CASIKDGVNTEAFF. The CDR3 DNA reads as TGTGCCAGCATAAAGGACGGAGTGAACACTGAAGCTTTCTTT.

This clonotype was counted ten times or more. The chain uses TRBV10-3 and TRBJ1-1, with D unclear. V was cut by 3 bases and J by 0 bases, with 8 bases left in between. The CDR3 runs 14 residues. The germline V gene has CDR1 ENHRY and CDR2 SYGVKD. The CDR3 bases are TGTGCCATCAGTGAATGGGATGTGAACACTGAAGCTTTCTTT. Protein: CAISEWDVNTEAFF.

This clonotype has a handful of counts. This chain links TRBV4-2 with TRBJ1-4, with D possibly being TRBD1 (6 bases). The germline V gene has CDR1 LGHNA and CDR2 YNFKEQ. Trimming cost V 4 bases and J 3 bases, with 15 bases left between them. There are 16 residues in the CDR3. In nucleotides, the CDR3 is TGTGCCAGCAGCCTTCGGGAGGGACACCCTAATGAAAAACTGTTTTTT. This sequence encodes CASSLREGHPNEKLFF.

This clonotype was seen repeatedly, ten times or more. This sequence joins TRBV20-1 and TRBJ1-4; 7 bases map to TRBD1. V lost 6 bases to trimming and J lost 3 bases; unmatched junction nucleotides: 10. This CDR3 contains 15 residues. The germline V gene has CDR1 DFQATT and CDR2 SNEGSKA (reference sequence). The chain's CDR3 is CSARTGGSANEKLFF. In DNA form, the CDR3 reads TGCAGTGCCCGGACAGGAGGTAGCGCTAATGAAAAACTGTTTTTT.

The count of this clonotype is one. A much more abundant neighbour one base away suggests this may be a read error. This rearrangement joins TRBV30 to TRBJ1-2; no reliable D call. Per the germline V gene, CDR1 is GTSNPN and CDR2 is SVGIG (reference sequence). Trimming pared 4 bases from V and 6 bases from J, leaving 9 bases between. The CDR3 extends over 11 amino acids. In nucleotides, the CDR3 is TGTGCCTGGATTGCCGATGATGGCTACACCTTC. As protein: CAWIADDGYTF.

The table lists this clonotype with many counts. The chain carries TRBV21-1 and TRBJ2-1. TRBV21-1 represents a pseudogene. The CDR3 extends over 16 amino acids. Here the CDR3 DNA reads TGTGCCAGCAGCAAAGAGCGGAAGAGCTCCTACAATGAGCAGTTCTTC. Translation gives CASSKERKSSYNEQFF.

This clonotype was seen a few times. The rearrangement joins TRBV20-1 to TRBJ1-5; D is unclear. The CDR3 runs 14 residues. Germline V gives CDR1 DFQATT, CDR2 SNEGSKA (reference sequence). Trimming cost V 4 bases and J 4 bases, with 14 bases left between them. This chain's CDR3 is CSANLGPANQPQHF. Written as DNA, the CDR3 is TGCAGTGCTAATCTTGGGCCGGCGAATCAGCCCCAGCATTTT.

This clonotype was seen repeatedly, ten times or more. J is TRBJ2-1 and V is TRBV25-1, with D possibly matching TRBD1 (6 bases). The V end lost 10 bases, the J end lost 7 bases, and 11 bases lay between the germline ends. This CDR3 is built from 11 residues. Looked up from germline, CDR1 is MGHDK and CDR2 is SYGVNS. The CDR3 nucleotides are TGTGCCATCAAGGGGGAGAATGAGCAGTTCTTC. It is translated as CAIKGENEQFF.

This clonotype was seen ten or more times. This chain joins TRBV5-6 and TRBJ1-5; D is uncertain. The V and J ends lost 2 bases and 10 bases respectively, with 16 bases between them. Germline CDR1 and CDR2: SGHDT and YYEEEE. There are 14 residues in the CDR3. CDR3 residues: CASSFGRSEVPQHF. CDR3 coding DNA: TGTGCCAGCAGCTTCGGCCGGTCGGAAGTCCCCCAGCATTTT.

This clonotype was observed many times. The chain links TRBV6-1 to TRBJ2-3, with 7 bases matching TRBD1. Trimming at V came to 2 bases and at J to 2 bases, leaving 7 bases not matched to a gene. The CDR3 spans 16 residues. Germline assignment: CDR1 MNHNS and CDR2 SASEGT. This chain's CDR3 is CASSELGQSPTDTQYF. The CDR3 DNA sequence: TGTGCCAGCAGTGAACTGGGACAGTCCCCCACAGATACGCAGTATTTT.

This clonotype was seen a handful of times. The rearrangement joins TRBV12-3 or TRBV12-4 to TRBJ2-7; weak D call: TRBD1 (6 bases). The CDR3 contains 11 residues. V was pared by 3 bases and J by 7 bases, with 7 bases between. In nucleotides, the CDR3 is TGTGCCAGCAGTTTTGGACAGGAGCAGTACTTC. As protein: CASSFGQEQYF.

This clonotype appeared many times. The chain joins TRBV4-1 to TRBJ2-7; D is possibly TRBD2 (5 bases). There are 14 residues in the CDR3. The germline gives CDR1 MGHRA, CDR2 YSYEKL. V lost 1 base and J 4 bases, leaving 11 bases between the germline ends. The CDR3 bases are TGCGCCAGCAGCCAAGGCGAGGGTCTGTACGAGCAGTACTTC. Translating it yields CASSQGEGLYEQYF.

Ten or more counts support this clonotype. The chain has TRBV12-3 or TRBV12-4 and TRBJ1-2; D is ambiguous. With 5 bases removed from V and 7 bases from J, the gap between germline ends came to 11 bases. CDR3 size: 12 residues. In DNA form, the CDR3 reads TGTGCCAGCAGTACGACTGTGTTTGGCTACACCTTC. Its protein is CASSTTVFGYTF.

To note about this clonotype: A much larger clone differs from this one at a single base, so this may be a read error. This sequence joins TRBV12-3 or TRBV12-4 and TRBJ1-1, with TRBD1 matching over 10 bases. CDR3 size: 13 residues. The CDR3 is CASRWTGGTEVFF. CDR3 in DNA: TGTGCCAGCAGATGGACAGGGGGAACTGAAGTTTTCTTT.